This passage covers 27 T cell receptor beta chains from one sample sequenced in a study of cytomegalovirus exposure and HLA in healthy donors. The PCR was carried out with 60 Vbeta primers and 13 Jbeta primers. Repertoires were generated with immunoSEQ multiplex PCR, while TCRdb's copy carries only in-frame clones and drops some. The repertoire has some 100,000 clones, approximately 72% of them found once; the top ten carry roughly 14%. The sequenced sample consisted of PBMCs. The receptor set was obtained from a male donor in good health and CMV-seropositive.

This chain joins TRBV30 and TRBJ1-5; no clear D. CDR1 and CDR2 from the germline V gene are GTSNPN and SVGIG (reference sequence). This CDR3 spans 13 amino acids. Trimming cost V 2 bases and J 2 bases, with 7 bases left between them. The CDR3 sequence: CAWSRSGNQPQHF. The DNA for the CDR3 is TGTGCCTGGAGTAGGAGCGGCAATCAGCCCCAGCATTTT.

This clone has a single count. This rearrangement joins TRBV28 to TRBJ2-7; D possibly corresponds to TRBD1 (5 bases). Germline V lookup: CDR1 MDHEN, CDR2 SYDVKM. The CDR3 extends over 12 amino acids. The V gene lost 6 bases and the J gene lost 7 bases, with 13 bases spanning the gap. The CDR3 nucleotides are TGTGCCAGCAGCCTCCAGGGAAGAGAGCAGTACTTC. The encoded protein is CASSLQGREQYF.

The V and J genes are TRBV5-1 and TRBJ2-5; D not resolved. Germline values: CDR1 SGHRS, CDR2 YFSETQ. The CDR3 covers 16 residues. V was cut by 0 bases and J by 2 bases, with 14 bases left in between. CDR3 in amino acids: CASSLELSDGQETQYF. The CDR3 nucleotides read TGCGCCAGCAGCTTGGAGCTGTCAGACGGGCAAGAGACCCAGTACTTC.

This chain uses TRBV6-5 with TRBJ1-5; 7 positions match TRBD1. Losses at the gene ends were 5 bases for V and 0 bases for J; bases not matched to a gene: 4. CDR1 and CDR2 (germline): MNHEY, SVGAGI. This CDR3 region has 15 residues. The CDR3 spells CASSPTGNSNQPQHF. CDR3 bases: TGTGCCAGCAGTCCGACAGGGAATAGCAATCAGCCCCAGCATTTT.

This clone was detected once. The chain joins TRBV10-1 to TRBJ2-7, with 7 positions matching TRBD1. The V and J ends lost 6 bases and 3 bases, in that order; junction bases with no gene match: 8. The CDR3 sequence is 14 residues long. CDR1 and CDR2 from the germline V gene are WNHNN and SYGVQD (reference sequence). In DNA, the CDR3 is TGCGCCAGCAGAGGGGACAGTGGCGGCTACGAGCAGTACTTC. This encodes CASRGDSGGYEQYF.

The chain is built from TRBV10-3 and TRBJ2-7; possibly TRBD1 for D (6 bases). The CDR3 length is 11 residues. Germline assignment: CDR1 ENHRY and CDR2 SYGVKD. The V and J ends lost 6 bases and 5 bases respectively, with 8 bases between them. For the CDR3, the DNA is TGTGCCATCAGACAGGGCGACGAGCAGTACTTC. As protein: CAIRQGDEQYF.

V is TRBV5-1 and J is TRBJ2-1; possibly TRBD1 for D (6 bases). Germline V gene data show CDR1 as SGHRS and CDR2 as YFSETQ. The CDR3 is 14 amino acids. Between the trimmed V and J ends, which lost 2 bases and 3 bases, there was a span of 9 bases. The CDR3 nucleotides read TGCGCCAGCAGCTTAAGACAGGTCTACAATGAGCAGTTCTTC. Amino acid sequence: CASSLRQVYNEQFF. The full variable domain, rest sourced from reference TRBV5-1 and TRBJ2-1, is KAGVTQTPRYLIKTRGQQVTLSCSPISGHRSVSWYQQTPGQGLQFLFEYFSETQRNKGNFPGRFSGRQFSNSRSEMNVSTLELGDSALYLCASSLRQVYNEQFFGPGTRLTVL.

This chain links TRBV4-3 with TRBJ2-2; TRBD1 agrees at 9 bases. The junction had 4 bases not matched to a gene; V was cut back by 1 base and J by 7 bases. Germline values: CDR1 LGHNA, CDR2 YSLEER. This CDR3 is built from 15 residues. CDR3 in amino acids: CASSQGTGVNGELFF. The CDR3 DNA follows: TGCGCCAGCAGCCAAGGGACAGGGGTTAACGGGGAGCTGTTTTTT.

The chain carries TRBV21-1 and TRBJ1-2. TRBV21-1 is marked as a pseudogene. There are 14 residues in the CDR3. Here the CDR3 reads CASSKFGRGGGYTF. CDR3 bases: TGTGCCAGCAGCAAATTTGGCAGGGGAGGGGGCTACACCTTC.

This chain links TRBV6-5 with TRBJ2-3, with TRBD1 matching over 8 bases. Per germline, CDR1 MNHEY and CDR2 SVGAGI. The trim removed 4 bases at V and 8 bases at J, leaving 8 bases unmatched. The CDR3 is 14 amino acids. The CDR3 region is CASSSGTGEGTQYF. Written as DNA, the CDR3 is TGTGCCAGCAGTTCCGGGACAGGAGAAGGTACGCAGTATTTT.

In nucleotides, the CDR3 is TGTGCCAGCAGTGAAGCGCTGAGACAGGGGGCGAGGAACACTGAAGCTTTCTTT. Its protein product is CASSEALRQGARNTEAFF. V gene TRBV6-1 combines with J gene TRBJ1-1; 10 nucleotides agree with TRBD1. The CDR3 runs to 18 residues. Germline lookup yields CDR1 MNHNS and CDR2 SASEGT. J was trimmed by 1 base and V by 0 bases; bases with no gene match: 8.

The chain combines TRBV5-1 with TRBJ2-3; D not certain. Germline V gives CDR1 SGHRS, CDR2 YFSETQ. Between the trimmed V and J ends, which lost 4 bases and 2 bases, there was a span of 20 bases. This CDR3 comprises 17 residues. CDR3 in amino acids: CASSPTRQFTSTDTQYF. The CDR3 DNA reads as TGCGCCAGCAGCCCAACCCGCCAGTTTACCTCCACAGATACGCAGTATTTT.

The genes are TRBV14 and TRBJ2-7; D may be TRBD1 (5 bases). Germline lookup yields CDR1 SGHDN and CDR2 FVKESK. The V gene lost 4 bases and the J gene lost 0 bases, with 16 bases spanning the gap. The CDR3 length is 16 residues. CDR3 DNA sequence: TGTGCCAGCAGCCGCCCTGAGACAGCTTACTCCTACGAGCAGTACTTC. It encodes CASSRPETAYSYEQYF.

This clone was counted between two and nine times. CDR3 protein: CSVESGAAQAFF. The CDR3 region has the DNA TGCAGCGTTGAAAGTGGGGCAGCCCAAGCTTTCTTT. The chain recombines TRBV29-1 with TRBJ1-1; a weak D match, TRBD1 (5 bases). The V end lost 2 bases, the J end lost 9 bases, and 13 bases lay between the germline ends. The CDR3 is 12 residues long. The germline gives CDR1 SQVTM, CDR2 ANQGSEA.

CDR3 bases: TGTGCCAGCAGCTTAGTCCCGACCGGGGAGCTGTTTTTT. Encoded protein: CASSLVPTGELFF. The chain couples TRBV7-2 to TRBJ2-2, with D unclear. The CDR3 loop spans 13 amino acids. Germline V gene sequence: CDR1 SGHTA, CDR2 FQGNSA. V was cut by 1 base and J by 5 bases, with 5 bases left in between.

This chain uses TRBV30 with TRBJ1-2; D uncertain. The CDR3 covers 13 residues. Per the germline V gene, CDR1 is GTSNPN and CDR2 is SVGIG (reference sequence). Trimming took 7 bases from V and 7 from J, leaving 19 bases between them. The CDR3 here is CASGGREFRGYTF. Here the CDR3 DNA reads TGTGCCTCGGGAGGACGGGAGTTCCGTGGCTACACCTTC.

V usage is TRBV5-1 and J usage is TRBJ1-2; TRBD1 is a possible D gene (5 bases). CDR3 length: 15 residues. Trimming pared 0 bases from V and 3 bases from J, leaving 12 bases between. Germline V gives CDR1 SGHRS, CDR2 YFSETQ. CDR3 protein: CASSLGGGRDYGYTF. In DNA, the CDR3 is TGCGCCAGCAGCTTGGGGGGGGGTAGGGACTATGGCTACACCTTC.

The CDR3 coding sequence is TGTGCCAGCAGTGAAGCACACTACTCTGGAAACACCATATATTTT. It specifies CASSEAHYSGNTIYF. The chain couples TRBV6-1 to TRBJ1-3; no clear D. Trimming removed 0 bases from V and 0 bases from J, with 6 bases in between. Germline V gene sequence: CDR1 MNHNS, CDR2 SASEGT. This CDR3 has 15 amino acids.

This clone has just one count. The chain links TRBV19 to TRBJ2-1; 13 bases line up with TRBD2. The CDR3 runs to 19 residues. Germline CDR1 and CDR2: LNHDA and SQIVND (reference sequence). J gave up 0 bases and V 5 bases, and 10 bases lay outside the gene matches. The CDR3 region is CASSDRTSGGPSSYNEQFF. CDR3 bases: TGTGCCAGTAGTGACCGGACTAGCGGGGGCCCGAGCTCCTACAATGAGCAGTTCTTC.

This clone has just one count. The chain is built from TRBV29-1 and TRBJ1-1; D gene ambiguous. The CDR3 runs to 13 residues. From germline, CDR1 is SQVTM and CDR2 ANQGSEA. Trimming took 5 bases from V and 3 from J, leaving 13 bases between them. CDR3 protein: CSVCPPRYTEAFF. For the CDR3, the DNA is TGCAGCGTTTGTCCCCCCCGGTACACTGAAGCTTTCTTT. Supplemented by reference TRBV29-1 and TRBJ1-1, the full variable domain reads SAVISQKPSRDICQRGTSLTIQCQVDSQVTMMFWYRQQPGQSLTLIATANQGSEATYESGFVIDKFPISRPNLTFSTLTVSNMSPEDSSIYLCSVCPPRYTEAFFGQGTRLTVV.

This clone was counted only a few times. A junction boundary mismatches the germline segment, possibly from a read error. The V call is TRBV2, the J call TRBJ1-1, with D tentatively TRBD1 (5 bases). This CDR3 has 14 residues. CDR1 SNHLY and CDR2 FYNNEI come from the germline V gene. The CDR3 protein is CASSADGSSPRGGF. The CDR3 DNA sequence: TGTGCCAGCAGTGCGGACGGATCCAGCCCCCGCGGGGGCTTT.

The chain carries TRBV18 and TRBJ1-2; a possible D gene is TRBD1 (6 bases). The CDR3 is 13 residues long. Trimming removed 6 bases from V and 7 bases from J, with 15 bases in between. CDR1 KGHSH and CDR2 LQKENI come from the germline V gene. The CDR3: CASSLGGRRGYTF. The CDR3 region has the DNA TGTGCCAGCTCCCTGGGGGGGCGGCGTGGCTACACCTTC.

J is TRBJ1-2 and V is TRBV5-6, with TRBD1 matching over 10 bases. This CDR3 comprises 17 residues. Germline V gene data show CDR1 as SGHDT and CDR2 as YYEEEE. Trimming took 2 bases from V and 4 from J; bases not matched to a gene: 11. CDR3 amino acids: CASSFQGGQGIGYGYTF. In DNA, the CDR3 is TGTGCCAGCAGCTTTCAAGGGGGACAGGGGATAGGCTATGGCTACACCTTC.

The chain links TRBV6-1 to TRBJ2-3; D gene ambiguous. CDR1 is MNHNS and CDR2 is SASEGT in the germline V gene. This CDR3 spans 13 amino acids. Trimming removed 1 base from V and 1 base from J, with 3 bases in between. The CDR3 coding sequence is TGTGCCAGCAGTGAAGGCGGCACAGATACGCAGTATTTT. Amino acid sequence: CASSEGGTDTQYF.

The chain joins TRBV28 to TRBJ1-1; 8 nucleotides align to TRBD1. V dropped 1 base and J dropped 3; count of bases not matched to a gene: 7. The CDR3 is 16 amino acids. Germline V gives CDR1 MDHEN, CDR2 SYDVKM. The chain's CDR3 is CASSLFRGRGHTEAFF. CDR3 coding DNA: TGTGCCAGCAGTTTATTTCGCGGCAGGGGGCACACTGAAGCTTTCTTT. Complete variable domain (other parts from reference TRBV28 and TRBJ1-1): DVKVTQSSRYLVKRTGEKVFLECVQDMDHENMFWYRQDPGLGLRLIYFSYDVKMKEKGDIPEGYSVSREKKERFSLILESASTNQTSMYLCASSLFRGRGHTEAFFGQGTRLTVV.

The chain carries TRBV19 and TRBJ2-3, with 8 bases lining up with TRBD1. This CDR3 has 17 residues. V was pared by 4 bases and J by 0 bases, with 9 bases of the junction left unmatched. Germline CDR1 reads LNHDA; CDR2 reads SQIVND (reference sequence). The CDR3 bases are TGTGCCAGTAGTAAGGGACAGGAAATATCTAGCACAGATACGCAGTATTTT. Residues: CASSKGQEISSTDTQYF.

The chain links TRBV6-1 to TRBJ1-2; 10 nucleotides match TRBD1. The germline V gene encodes CDR1 MNHNS and CDR2 SASEGT. The V and J ends lost 11 bases and 2 bases, in that order; junction bases with no gene match: 8. This CDR3 contains 14 residues. In DNA form, the CDR3 reads TGTGCCGGACAGGGGGACCGCTTAAACTATGGCTACACCTTC. This translates into CAGQGDRLNYGYTF.